This TCR beta chain was captured by sequencing in a study of T cells after yellow fever vaccination. Points on this clonotype: No antigen is known for it.

Study-wide points: Weaker overall, the secondary response nonetheless peaked faster (day 5 versus 15).

The 5'RACE template-switching step produced TCR cDNA and added a universal primer site and UMIs. TCRdb redid the calling of the 5' RACE reads with MiXCR, one entry per CDR3 protein. The data show 400,000 or so distinct CDR3 sequences, with around a tenth seen just once and roughly 18% held by the top ten. V shed 1 base, J shed 5 bases, and the junction held 7 bases outside the gene matches. The CDR3 spans 15 residues. Germline CDR1 reads SGHRS; CDR2 reads YFSETQ. The V call is TRBV5-1, the J call TRBJ2-5; 8 nucleotides match TRBD2. The clonotype originates from a man aged 18-30 years who received the YFV17D yellow fever vaccine. This specimen was PBMCs, taken on the day of the first yellow fever vaccination. In DNA form, the CDR3 reads TGCGCCAGCAGCTTGATCAGCGGGGGCTGGGAGACCCAGTACTTC. It codes for CASSLISGGWETQYF.